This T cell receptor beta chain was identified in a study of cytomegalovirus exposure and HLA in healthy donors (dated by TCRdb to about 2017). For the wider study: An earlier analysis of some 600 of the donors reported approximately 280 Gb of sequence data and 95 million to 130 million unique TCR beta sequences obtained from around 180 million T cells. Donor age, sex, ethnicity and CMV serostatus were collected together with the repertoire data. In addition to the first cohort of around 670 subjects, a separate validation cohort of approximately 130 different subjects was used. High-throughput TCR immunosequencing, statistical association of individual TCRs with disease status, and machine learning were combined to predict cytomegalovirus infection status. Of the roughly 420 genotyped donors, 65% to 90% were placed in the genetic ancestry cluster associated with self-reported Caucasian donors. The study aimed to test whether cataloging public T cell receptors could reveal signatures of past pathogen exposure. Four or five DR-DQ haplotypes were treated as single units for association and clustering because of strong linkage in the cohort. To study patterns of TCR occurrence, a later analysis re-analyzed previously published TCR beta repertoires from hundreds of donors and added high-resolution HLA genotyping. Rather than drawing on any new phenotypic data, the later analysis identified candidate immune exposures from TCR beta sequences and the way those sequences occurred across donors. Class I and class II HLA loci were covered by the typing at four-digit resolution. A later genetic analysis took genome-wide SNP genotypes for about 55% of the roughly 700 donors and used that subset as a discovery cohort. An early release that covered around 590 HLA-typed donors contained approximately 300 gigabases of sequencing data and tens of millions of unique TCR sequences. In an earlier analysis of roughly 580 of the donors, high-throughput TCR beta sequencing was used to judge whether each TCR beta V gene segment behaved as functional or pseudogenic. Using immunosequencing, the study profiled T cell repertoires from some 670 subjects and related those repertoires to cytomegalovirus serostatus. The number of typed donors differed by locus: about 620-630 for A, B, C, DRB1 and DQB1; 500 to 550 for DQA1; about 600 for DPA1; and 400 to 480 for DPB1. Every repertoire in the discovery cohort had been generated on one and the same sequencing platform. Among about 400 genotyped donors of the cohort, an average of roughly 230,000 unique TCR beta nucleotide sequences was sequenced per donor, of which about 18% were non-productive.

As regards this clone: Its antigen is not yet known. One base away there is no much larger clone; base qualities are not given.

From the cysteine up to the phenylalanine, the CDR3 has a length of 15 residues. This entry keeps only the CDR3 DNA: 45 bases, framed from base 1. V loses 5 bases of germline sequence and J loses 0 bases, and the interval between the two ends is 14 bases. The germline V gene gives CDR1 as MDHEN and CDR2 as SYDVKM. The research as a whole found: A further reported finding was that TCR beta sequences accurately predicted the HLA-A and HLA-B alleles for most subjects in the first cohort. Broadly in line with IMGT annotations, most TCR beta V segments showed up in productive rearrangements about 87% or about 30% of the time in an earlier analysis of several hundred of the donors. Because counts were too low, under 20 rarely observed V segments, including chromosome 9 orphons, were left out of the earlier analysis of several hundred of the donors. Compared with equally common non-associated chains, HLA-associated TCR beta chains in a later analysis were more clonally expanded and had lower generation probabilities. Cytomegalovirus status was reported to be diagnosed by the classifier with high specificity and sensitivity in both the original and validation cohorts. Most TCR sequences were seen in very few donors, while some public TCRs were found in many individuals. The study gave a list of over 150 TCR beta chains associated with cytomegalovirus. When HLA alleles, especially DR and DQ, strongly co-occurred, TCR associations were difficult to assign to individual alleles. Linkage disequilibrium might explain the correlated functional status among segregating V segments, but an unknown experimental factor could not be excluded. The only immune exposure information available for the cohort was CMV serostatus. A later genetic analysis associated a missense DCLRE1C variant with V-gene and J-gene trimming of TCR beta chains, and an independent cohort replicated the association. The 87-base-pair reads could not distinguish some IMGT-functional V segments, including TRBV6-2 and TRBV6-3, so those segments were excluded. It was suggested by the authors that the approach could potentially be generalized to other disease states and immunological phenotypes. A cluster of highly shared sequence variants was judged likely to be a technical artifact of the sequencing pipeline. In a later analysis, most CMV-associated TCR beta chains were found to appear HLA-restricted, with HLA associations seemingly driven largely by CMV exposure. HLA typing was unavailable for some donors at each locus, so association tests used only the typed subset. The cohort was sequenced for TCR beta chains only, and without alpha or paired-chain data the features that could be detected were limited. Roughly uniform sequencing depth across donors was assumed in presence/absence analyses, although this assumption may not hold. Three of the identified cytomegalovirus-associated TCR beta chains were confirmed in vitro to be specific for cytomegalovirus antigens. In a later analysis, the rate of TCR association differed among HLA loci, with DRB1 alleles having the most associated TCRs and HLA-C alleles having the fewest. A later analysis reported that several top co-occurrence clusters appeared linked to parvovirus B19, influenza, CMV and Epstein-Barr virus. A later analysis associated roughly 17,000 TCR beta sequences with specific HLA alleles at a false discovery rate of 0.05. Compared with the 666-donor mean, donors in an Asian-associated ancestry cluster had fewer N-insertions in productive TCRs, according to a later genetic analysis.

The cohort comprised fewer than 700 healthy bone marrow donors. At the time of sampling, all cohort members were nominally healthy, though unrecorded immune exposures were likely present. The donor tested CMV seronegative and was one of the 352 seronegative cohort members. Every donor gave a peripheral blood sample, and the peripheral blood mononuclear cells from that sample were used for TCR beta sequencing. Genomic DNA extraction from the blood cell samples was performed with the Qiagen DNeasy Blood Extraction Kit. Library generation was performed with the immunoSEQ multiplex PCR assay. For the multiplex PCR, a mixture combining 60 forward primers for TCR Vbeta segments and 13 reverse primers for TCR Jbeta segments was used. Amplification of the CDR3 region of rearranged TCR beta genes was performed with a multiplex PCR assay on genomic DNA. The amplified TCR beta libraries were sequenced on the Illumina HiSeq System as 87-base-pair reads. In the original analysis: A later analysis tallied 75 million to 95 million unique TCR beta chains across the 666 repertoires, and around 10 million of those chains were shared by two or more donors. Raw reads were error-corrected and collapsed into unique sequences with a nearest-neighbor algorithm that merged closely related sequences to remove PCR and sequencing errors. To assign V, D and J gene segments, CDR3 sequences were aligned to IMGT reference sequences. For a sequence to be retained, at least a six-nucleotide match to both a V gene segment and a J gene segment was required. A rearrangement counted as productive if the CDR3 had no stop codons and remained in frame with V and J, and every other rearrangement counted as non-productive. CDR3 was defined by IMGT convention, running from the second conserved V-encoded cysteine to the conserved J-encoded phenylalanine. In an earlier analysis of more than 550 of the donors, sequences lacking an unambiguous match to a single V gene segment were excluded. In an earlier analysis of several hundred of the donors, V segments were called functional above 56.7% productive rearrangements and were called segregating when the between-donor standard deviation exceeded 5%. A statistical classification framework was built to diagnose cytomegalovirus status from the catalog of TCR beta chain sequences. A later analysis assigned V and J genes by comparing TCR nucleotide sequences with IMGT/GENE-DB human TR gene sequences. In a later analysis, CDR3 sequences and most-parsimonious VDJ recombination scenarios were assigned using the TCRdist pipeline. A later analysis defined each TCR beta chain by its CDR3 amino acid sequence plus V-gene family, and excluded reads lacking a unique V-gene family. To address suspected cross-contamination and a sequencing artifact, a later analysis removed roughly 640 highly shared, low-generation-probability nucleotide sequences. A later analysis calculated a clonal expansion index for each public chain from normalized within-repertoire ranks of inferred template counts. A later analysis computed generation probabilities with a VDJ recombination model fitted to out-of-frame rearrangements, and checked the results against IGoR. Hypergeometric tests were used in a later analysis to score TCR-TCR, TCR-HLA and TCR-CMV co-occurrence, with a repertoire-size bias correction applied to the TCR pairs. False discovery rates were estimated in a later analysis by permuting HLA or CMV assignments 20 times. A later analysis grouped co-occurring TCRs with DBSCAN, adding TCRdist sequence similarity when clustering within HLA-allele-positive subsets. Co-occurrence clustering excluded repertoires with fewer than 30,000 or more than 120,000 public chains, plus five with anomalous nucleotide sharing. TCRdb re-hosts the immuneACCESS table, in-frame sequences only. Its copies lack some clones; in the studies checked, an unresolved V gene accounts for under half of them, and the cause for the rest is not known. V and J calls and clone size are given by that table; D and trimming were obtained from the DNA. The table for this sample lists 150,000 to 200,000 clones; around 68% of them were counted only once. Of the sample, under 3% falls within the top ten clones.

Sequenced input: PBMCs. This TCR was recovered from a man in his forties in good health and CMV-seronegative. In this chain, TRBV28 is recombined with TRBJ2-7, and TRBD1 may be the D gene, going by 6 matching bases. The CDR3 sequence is CASSIRRQVSYEQYF. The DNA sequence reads TGTGCCAGCAGTATCCGCCGACAGGTCTCCTACGAGCAGTACTTC. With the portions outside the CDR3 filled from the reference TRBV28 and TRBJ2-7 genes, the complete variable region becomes DVKVTQSSRYLVKRTGEKVFLECVQDMDHENMFWYRQDPGLGLRLIYFSYDVKMKEKGDIPEGYSVSREKKERFSLILESASTNQTSMYLCASSIRRQVSYEQYFGPGTRLTVT.